This T cell receptor (beta chain) is from a study of neoadjuvant anti-PD-1 for oral cavity cancer. Method: immunoSEQ multiplex PCR; TCRdb's copy keeps in-frame clones and lacks some. The sample records tens of thousands of clones, roughly 84% being singletons. The sequence was collected from a person between 35 and 79 years old with oral cavity squamous cell carcinoma. This material consisted of PBMCs, taken before nivolumab (anti-PD-1) treatment.

The CDR3 spells CASSANRPQLGQPQHF. Here the CDR3 DNA reads TGTGCCAGCAGTGCTAACCGACCCCAGCTAGGCCAGCCCCAGCATTTT. The genes are TRBV6-1 and TRBJ1-5, with D hard to call. CDR3 length: 16 residues. The V gene's germline CDR1 is MNHNS and CDR2 SASEGT. V gave up 4 bases and J gave up 7 bases, with 20 bases separating them.